This T cell receptor (beta chain) was identified in a study of beta chain features in type 1 diabetes. Whole-study results and caveats: Within each of all four CD4+ subsets, Type 1 diabetes patients had TCRB CDR3s that were moderately but significantly shorter. Within the patient group, naive, central memory and Treg TCRB repertoires appeared more similar to each other than within healthy donors.

The germline gives CDR1 SGDLS, CDR2 YYNGEE. This CDR3 has 16 residues. V was shortened by 0 bases and J by 3 bases, with 15 bases between the two germline ends. For this clone: Its antigen is still unknown.

Expressed TCRB transcripts were sequenced because the entire RNA isolate underwent reverse transcription. TCRdb's copy holds only in-frame clones and misses some; the assay was immunoSEQ multiplex PCR. The sample gives 200,000 to 300,000 clones, 20% of which show up once; approximately 0.029% is in the top ten. Purities in excess of 95% were seen in all sorted populations. V and J are TRBV9 and TRBJ1-2; possibly TRBD1 for D (6 bases). The sequence was obtained from a woman between 35 and 50 years old with type 1 diabetes. The sequencing input was naive CD4+ T cells from blood. The CDR3 protein is CASSVDGQPTDYGYTF. CDR3 DNA: TGTGCCAGCAGCGTAGACGGACAGCCGACAGACTATGGCTACACCTTC.